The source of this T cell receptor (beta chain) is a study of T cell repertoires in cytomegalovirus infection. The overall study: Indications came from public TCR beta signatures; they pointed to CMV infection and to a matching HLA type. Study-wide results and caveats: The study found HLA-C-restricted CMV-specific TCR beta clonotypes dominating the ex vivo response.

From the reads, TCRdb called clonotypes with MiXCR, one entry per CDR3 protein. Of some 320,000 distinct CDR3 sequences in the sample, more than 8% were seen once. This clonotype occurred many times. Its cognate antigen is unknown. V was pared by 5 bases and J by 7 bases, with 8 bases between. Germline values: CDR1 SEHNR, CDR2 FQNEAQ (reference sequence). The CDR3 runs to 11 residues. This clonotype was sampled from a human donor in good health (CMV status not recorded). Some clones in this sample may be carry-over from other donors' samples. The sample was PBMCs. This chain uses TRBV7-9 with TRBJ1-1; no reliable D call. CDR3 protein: CASSLSGEAFF. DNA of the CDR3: TGTGCCAGCAGCCTGTCAGGTGAAGCTTTCTTT. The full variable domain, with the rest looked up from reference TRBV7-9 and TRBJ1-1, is DTGVSQNPRHKITKRGQNVTFRCDPISEHNRLYWYRQTLGQGPEFLTYFQNEAQLEKSRLLSDRFSAERPKGSFSTLEIQRTEQGDSAMYLCASSLSGEAFFGQGTRLTVV.